These T cell receptor beta chains were read from a single sample in a study of T cells in Graves' hyperthyroidism and ophthalmopathy. One entry per CDR3 protein results from TCRdb running MiXCR on the multiplex PCR reads. The table has about 380,000 distinct CDR3 sequences, 15% to 20% seen once; the top ten hold around two fifths. Specimen: blood. Source of these receptors: a man in his late teens or twenties with Graves' ophthalmopathy. CDR3s include the opening cysteine and the closing phenylalanine or tryptophan. A D gene is named only where the DNA matches it firmly. Only some rows state a clone size, as once, few, many or a class for expanded clones.

clone_size: many
v_call: TRBV28
j_call: TRBJ1-5
d_call: NA
cdr3_aa: CASSGNLGQPQHF
cdr3_nt: TGTGCCAGCAGTGGGAACCTCGGGCAGCCCCAGCATTTT

clone_size: many
v_call: TRBV6-1
j_call: TRBJ1-1
d_call: NA
cdr3_aa: CASRQGYTEAFF
cdr3_nt: TGTGCCAGCAGGCAGGGATACACTGAAGCTTTCTTT

clone_size: many
v_call: TRBV20-1
j_call: TRBJ2-7
d_call: NA
cdr3_aa: CSARGLRGLEQYF
cdr3_nt: TGCAGCGCGAGGGGTTTGCGGGGGCTGGAGCAGTACTTC

clone_size: many
v_call: TRBV13
j_call: TRBJ1-6
d_call: NA
cdr3_aa: CASSLGTGYPSPLHF
cdr3_nt: TGTGCCAGCAGCTTAGGGACAGGATACCCCTCACCCCTCCACTTT

clone_size: many
v_call: TRBV20-1
j_call: TRBJ2-5
d_call: NA
cdr3_aa: CSASRLQETQYF
cdr3_nt: TGCAGTGCTAGTCGGCTGCAAGAGACCCAGTACTTC

clone_size: NA
v_call: TRBV19
j_call: TRBJ2-6
d_call: TRBD1
cdr3_aa: CASSTDRVSGANVLTF
cdr3_nt: TGTGCCAGTAGTACCGACAGGGTCTCTGGGGCCAACGTCCTGACTTTC

clone_size: NA
v_call: TRBV4-1
j_call: TRBJ1-5
d_call: NA
cdr3_aa: CASSQEEGYSNQPQHF
cdr3_nt: TGCGCCAGCAGCCAAGAGGAGGGTTATAGCAATCAGCCCCAGCATTTT

clone_size: few
v_call: TRBV6-1
j_call: TRBJ2-3
d_call: TRBD2
cdr3_aa: CASSEWGGGMNDAQYF
cdr3_nt: TGTGCCAGCAGTGAATGGGGGGGGGGGATGAACGACGCGCAGTATTTT

clone_size: NA
v_call: TRBV5-1
j_call: TRBJ2-6
d_call: NA
cdr3_aa: CASSLQSSGANVLTF
cdr3_nt: TGCGCCAGCAGCTTACAATCCTCTGGGGCCAACGTCCTGACTTTC

clone_size: NA
v_call: TRBV6-2/TRBV6-3
j_call: TRBJ2-3
d_call: NA
cdr3_aa: CASSVPGVDTQYF
cdr3_nt: TGTGCCAGCAGTGTTCCAGGGGTGGATACGCAGTATTTT

clone_size: NA
v_call: TRBV5-1
j_call: TRBJ1-1
d_call: NA
cdr3_aa: CASSLRGHFTEAFF
cdr3_nt: TGCGCCAGCAGCTTGCGGGGCCACTTCACTGAAGCTTTCTTT

clone_size: few
v_call: TRBV10-3
j_call: TRBJ2-3
d_call: NA
cdr3_aa: CAIQGTAGDTQYF
cdr3_nt: TGTGCCATCCAGGGGACAGCGGGAGATACGCAGTATTTT

clone_size: NA
v_call: TRBV4-1
j_call: TRBJ2-6
d_call: NA
cdr3_aa: CASSQDSELGANVLTF
cdr3_nt: TGCGCCAGCAGCCAAGATAGCGAGCTCGGGGCCAACGTCCTGACTTTC

clone_size: many
v_call: TRBV24-1
j_call: TRBJ1-2
d_call: NA
cdr3_aa: CATEDISWGYTF
cdr3_nt: TGTGCCACTGAAGACATCTCCTGGGGCTACACCTTC

clone_size: many
v_call: TRBV3-1
j_call: TRBJ2-5
d_call: NA
cdr3_aa: CASSTSLAPETQYF
cdr3_nt: TGTGCCAGCAGCACCTCACTAGCCCCAGAGACCCAGTACTTC

clone_size: many
v_call: TRBV3-1
j_call: TRBJ2-2
d_call: NA
cdr3_aa: CASSAAATGELFF
cdr3_nt: TGTGCCAGCAGCGCAGCTGCCACCGGGGAGCTGTTTTTT

clone_size: few
v_call: TRBV28
j_call: TRBJ2-7
d_call: NA
cdr3_aa: CASSSVSEFAYEQYF
cdr3_nt: TGTGCCAGCAGTTCGGTCAGTGAATTTGCCTACGAGCAGTACTTC

clone_size: many
v_call: TRBV3-1
j_call: TRBJ1-2
d_call: TRBD1
cdr3_aa: CASSPRDRGGYTF
cdr3_nt: TGTGCCAGCAGCCCCCGGGACAGGGGTGGCTACACCTTC

clone_size: NA
v_call: TRBV3-1
j_call: TRBJ2-5
d_call: NA
cdr3_aa: CASSPLGGLGGGETQYF
cdr3_nt: TGTGCCAGCAGCCCCCTGGGGGGACTAGGGGGCGGAGAGACCCAGTACTTC

clone_size: many
v_call: TRBV20-1
j_call: TRBJ1-2
d_call: NA
cdr3_aa: CSASPAGYGYGYTF
cdr3_nt: TGCAGTGCTAGTCCCGCGGGGTATGGTTATGGCTACACCTTC

clone_size: many
v_call: TRBV20-1
j_call: TRBJ1-1
d_call: NA
cdr3_aa: CSAQGGDTEAFF
cdr3_nt: TGCAGTGCCCAAGGGGGGGACACTGAAGCTTTCTTT

clone_size: many
v_call: TRBV2
j_call: TRBJ2-3
d_call: NA
cdr3_aa: CASSANRVRDTQYF
cdr3_nt: TGTGCCAGCAGTGCAAACAGGGTTAGAGATACGCAGTATTTT

clone_size: many
v_call: TRBV28
j_call: TRBJ2-5
d_call: NA
cdr3_aa: CASSSAPETQYF
cdr3_nt: TGTGCCAGCAGTTCAGCGCCAGAGACCCAGTACTTC

clone_size: few
v_call: TRBV9
j_call: TRBJ2-5
d_call: TRBD2
cdr3_aa: CASSPRLARETQYF
cdr3_nt: TGTGCCAGCAGCCCCCGACTAGCGAGGGAGACCCAGTACTTC

clone_size: many
v_call: TRBV5-8
j_call: TRBJ2-7
d_call: TRBD1
cdr3_aa: CASSLGQGVYEQYF
cdr3_nt: TGTGCCAGCAGCCTCGGACAGGGGGTTTACGAGCAGTACTTC

clone_size: many
v_call: TRBV5-6
j_call: TRBJ2-3
d_call: NA
cdr3_aa: CASSLIRSTDTQYF
cdr3_nt: TGTGCCAGCAGCTTAATAAGAAGCACAGATACGCAGTATTTT

clone_size: many
v_call: TRBV2
j_call: TRBJ2-7
d_call: TRBD2
cdr3_aa: CASRVSGATYEQYF
cdr3_nt: TGTGCCAGCAGAGTTAGCGGGGCGACCTACGAGCAGTACTTC

clone_size: many
v_call: TRBV2
j_call: TRBJ2-3
d_call: NA
cdr3_aa: CASSRGRGEGTDTQYF
cdr3_nt: TGTGCCAGCAGTAGGGGGCGGGGGGAGGGCACAGATACGCAGTATTTT

clone_size: few
v_call: TRBV15
j_call: TRBJ2-1
d_call: TRBD2
cdr3_aa: CATSRDSGTSHVDEQFF
cdr3_nt: TGTGCCACCAGCAGAGATTCGGGGACTAGCCATGTCGATGAGCAGTTCTTC

clone_size: NA
v_call: TRBV19
j_call: TRBJ2-7
d_call: TRBD1
cdr3_aa: CASSIGTVAYEQYF
cdr3_nt: TGTGCCAGTAGTATTGGGACAGTGGCCTACGAGCAGTACTTC

clone_size: NA
v_call: TRBV7-9
j_call: TRBJ1-1
d_call: TRBD1
cdr3_aa: CASLQGGQGDTEAFF
cdr3_nt: TGTGCCAGCCTACAGGGGGGGCAGGGGGACACTGAAGCTTTCTTT

clone_size: many
v_call: TRBV7-3
j_call: TRBJ2-1
d_call: TRBD1
cdr3_aa: CASSRGQAYNEQFF
cdr3_nt: TGTGCCAGCAGCCGAGGACAGGCCTACAATGAGCAGTTCTTC

clone_size: many
v_call: TRBV11-2
j_call: TRBJ1-6
d_call: NA
cdr3_aa: CASSLEGSVTLHF
cdr3_nt: TGTGCCAGCAGCTTAGAGGGCAGCGTCACCCTCCACTTT

clone_size: few
v_call: TRBV5-1
j_call: TRBJ2-7
d_call: TRBD2
cdr3_aa: CTSSSRGLAGDEQYF
cdr3_nt: TGCACCAGCAGCTCGAGGGGACTAGCGGGGGACGAGCAGTACTTC

clone_size: NA
v_call: TRBV7-9
j_call: TRBJ2-1
d_call: NA
cdr3_aa: CASSPLQGLSYNEQFF
cdr3_nt: TGTGCCAGCAGCCCATTACAGGGACTTTCCTACAATGAGCAGTTCTTC

clone_size: NA
v_call: TRBV6-2/TRBV6-3
j_call: TRBJ2-3
d_call: NA
cdr3_aa: CASSYSTGITDTQYF
cdr3_nt: TGTGCCAGCAGTTATTCCACAGGGATAACAGATACGCAGTATTTT

clone_size: many
v_call: TRBV12-3/TRBV12-4
j_call: TRBJ2-2
d_call: NA
cdr3_aa: CASSSRRWTGELFF
cdr3_nt: TGTGCCAGCAGTTCCAGACGGTGGACCGGGGAGCTGTTTTTT

clone_size: NA
v_call: TRBV5-5
j_call: TRBJ1-1
d_call: TRBD1
cdr3_aa: CASSGGQGRNPEAFF
cdr3_nt: TGTGCCAGCAGCGGCGGACAGGGTAGAAATCCTGAAGCTTTCTTT

clone_size: many
v_call: TRBV3-1
j_call: TRBJ1-6
d_call: NA
cdr3_aa: CASSRTSSPLHF
cdr3_nt: TGTGCCAGCAGCCGGACTAGTTCACCCCTCCACTTT

clone_size: few
v_call: TRBV6-2/TRBV6-3
j_call: TRBJ1-1
d_call: NA
cdr3_aa: CASSYVGGQGNTEAFF
cdr3_nt: TGTGCCAGCAGTTACGTCGGCGGCCAAGGGAACACTGAAGCTTTCTTT

clone_size: NA
v_call: TRBV7-9
j_call: TRBJ2-6
d_call: TRBD1
cdr3_aa: CATAPDPGPGQGIFGANVLTF
cdr3_nt: TGTGCCACCGCACCTGACCCCGGACCGGGACAGGGGATCTTCGGGGCCAACGTCCTGACTTTC

clone_size: many
v_call: TRBV3-1
j_call: TRBJ1-6
d_call: TRBD1
cdr3_aa: CASSQATWTGVGSPLHF
cdr3_nt: TGTGCCAGCAGCCAAGCAACTTGGACAGGTGTCGGGTCACCCCTCCACTTT

clone_size: NA
v_call: TRBV15
j_call: TRBJ1-2
d_call: NA
cdr3_aa: CATSRGTLNYGYTF
cdr3_nt: TGTGCCACCAGCAGAGGTACCCTAAACTATGGCTACACCTTC

clone_size: NA
v_call: TRBV9
j_call: TRBJ1-6
d_call: NA
cdr3_aa: CASSVAPGVNSPLHF
cdr3_nt: TGTGCCAGCAGCGTAGCCCCAGGGGTTAATTCACCCCTCCACTTT

clone_size: many
v_call: TRBV28
j_call: TRBJ1-4
d_call: NA
cdr3_aa: CASTRAGEKLFF
cdr3_nt: TGTGCCAGCACCCGAGCTGGGGAAAAACTGTTTTTT

clone_size: NA
v_call: TRBV15
j_call: TRBJ2-7
d_call: TRBD2
cdr3_aa: CATSRGGGNYEQYF
cdr3_nt: TGTGCCACCAGCAGAGGGGGGGGGAACTACGAGCAGTACTTC